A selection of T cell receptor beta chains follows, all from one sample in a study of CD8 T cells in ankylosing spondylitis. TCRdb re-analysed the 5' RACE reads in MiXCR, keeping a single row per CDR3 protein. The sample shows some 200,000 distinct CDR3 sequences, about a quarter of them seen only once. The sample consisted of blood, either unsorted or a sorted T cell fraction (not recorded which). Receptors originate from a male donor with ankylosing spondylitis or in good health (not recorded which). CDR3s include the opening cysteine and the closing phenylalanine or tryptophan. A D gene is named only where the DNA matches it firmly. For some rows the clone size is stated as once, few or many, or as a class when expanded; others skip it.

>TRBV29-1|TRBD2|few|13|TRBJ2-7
CSPRASGGLEQYF
TGCAGCCCTAGGGCTAGCGGGGGTCTGGAGCAGTACTTC
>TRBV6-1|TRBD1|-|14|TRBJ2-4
CASSEQGARNIQYF
TGTGCCAGCAGTGAACAGGGGGCTCGGAACATTCAGTACTTC
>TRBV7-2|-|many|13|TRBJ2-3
CASSLEEGTPRYF
TGTGCCAGCAGCTTAGAAGAAGGGACTCCTCGGTATTTT
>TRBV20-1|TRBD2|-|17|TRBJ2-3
CSARPLGTSGKVDTQYF
TGCAGTGCTAGACCCCTGGGGACTAGCGGGAAAGTAGATACGCAGTATTTT
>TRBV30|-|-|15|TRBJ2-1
CAWSMRGTLYNEQFF
TGTGCCTGGAGTATGCGGGGAACTCTCTACAATGAGCAGTTCTTC
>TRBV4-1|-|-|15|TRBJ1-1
CASSQVQTANTEAFF
TGCGCCAGCAGCCAAGTTCAGACAGCGAACACTGAAGCTTTCTTT
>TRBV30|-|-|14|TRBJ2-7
CAWSDGASSYEQYF
TGTGCCTGGAGTGACGGGGCCAGCTCCTACGAGCAGTACTTC
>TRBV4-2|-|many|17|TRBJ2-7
CASSQDLGQDFSYEQYF
TGTGCCAGCAGCCAAGATCTGGGGCAGGACTTCTCCTACGAGCAGTACTTC
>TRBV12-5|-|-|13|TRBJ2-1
CASGLVGAGEQFF
TGTGCTAGTGGTTTGGTAGGGGCCGGTGAGCAGTTCTTC
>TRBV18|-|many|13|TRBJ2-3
CASSPFITDTQYF
TGTGCCAGCTCACCTTTCATCACAGATACGCAGTATTTT
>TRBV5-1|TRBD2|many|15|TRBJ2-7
CASSLRTSGRNEQYF
TGCGCCAGCAGCTTGAGGACTAGCGGGAGAAACGAGCAGTACTTC
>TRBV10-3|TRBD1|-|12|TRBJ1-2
CAISEGTGLYTF
TGTGCCATCAGTGAAGGGACAGGACTCTACACCTTC
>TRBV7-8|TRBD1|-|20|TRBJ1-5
CASSTQPSRDRGVGNQPQHF
TGTGCCAGCAGCACCCAGCCGAGCCGGGACAGGGGTGTGGGCAATCAGCCCCAGCATTTT
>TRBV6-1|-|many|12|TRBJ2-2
CASSIGTGELFF
TGTGCCAGCAGCATCGGTACCGGGGAGCTGTTTTTT
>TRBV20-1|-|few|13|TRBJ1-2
CSARDGGGYGYTF
TGCAGTGCTAGAGATGGGGGTGGCTATGGCTACACCTTC
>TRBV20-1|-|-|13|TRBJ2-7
CSARDVRGYEQYF
TGCAGTGCTAGAGATGTGCGGGGCTACGAGCAGTACTTC
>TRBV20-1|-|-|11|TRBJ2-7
CSAKADLGQYF
TGCAGTGCAAAGGCCGACTTGGGGCAGTACTTC
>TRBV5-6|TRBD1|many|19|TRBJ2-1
CASSRRGQGSRSSYNEQFF
TGTGCCAGCAGCCGGAGGGGACAGGGTTCCCGGAGCTCCTACAATGAGCAGTTCTTC
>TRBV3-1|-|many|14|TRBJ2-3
CASSEAGASDTQYF
TGTGCCAGCAGCGAGGCCGGCGCATCAGATACGCAGTATTTT
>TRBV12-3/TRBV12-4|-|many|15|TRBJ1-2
CASSLRTVPNYGYTF
TGTGCCAGCAGTTTAAGGACAGTGCCCAACTATGGCTACACCTTC
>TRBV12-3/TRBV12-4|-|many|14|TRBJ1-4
CASSRRATNEKLFF
TGTGCCAGCAGCCGACGGGCAACTAATGAAAAACTGTTTTTT
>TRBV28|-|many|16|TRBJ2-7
CASSFVYGVPTYEQYF
TGTGCCAGCAGTTTTGTGTACGGGGTCCCCACCTACGAGCAGTACTTC
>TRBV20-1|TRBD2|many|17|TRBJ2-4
CSARLAGVMLAKNIQYF
TGCAGTGCTAGACTAGCGGGAGTGATGTTAGCCAAAAACATTCAGTACTTC
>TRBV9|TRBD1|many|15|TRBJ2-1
CASSGQGNSYNEQFF
TGTGCCAGCAGCGGACAGGGAAACTCCTACAATGAGCAGTTCTTC
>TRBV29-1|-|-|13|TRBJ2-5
CSGSRGSQETQYF
TGCAGCGGATCGAGGGGGTCACAAGAGACCCAGTACTTC
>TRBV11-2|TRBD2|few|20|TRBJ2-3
CASSLREKTSGRGGTDTQYF
TGTGCCAGCAGCTTACGGGAAAAGACTAGCGGGAGAGGTGGTACAGATACGCAGTATTTT
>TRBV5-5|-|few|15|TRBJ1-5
CASSLTTQGNQPQHF
TGTGCCAGCAGCTTGACGACACAGGGTAATCAGCCCCAGCATTTT